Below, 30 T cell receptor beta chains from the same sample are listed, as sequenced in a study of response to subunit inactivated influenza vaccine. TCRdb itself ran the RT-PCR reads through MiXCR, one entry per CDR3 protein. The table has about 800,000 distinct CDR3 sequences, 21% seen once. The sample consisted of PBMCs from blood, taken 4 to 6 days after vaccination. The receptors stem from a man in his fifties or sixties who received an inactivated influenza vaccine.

DNA of the CDR3: TGCAGTGCTAGAGATTCCCTAAGCGGGAGATGGTATGAGCAGTTCTTC. It codes for CSARDSLSGRWYEQFF. This chain joins TRBV20-1 and TRBJ2-1; 8 nucleotides agree with TRBD2. J gave up 8 bases and V 0 bases, and 12 bases lay outside the gene matches. The CDR3 is 16 residues long. The V gene's germline CDR1 is DFQATT and CDR2 SNEGSKA (reference sequence).

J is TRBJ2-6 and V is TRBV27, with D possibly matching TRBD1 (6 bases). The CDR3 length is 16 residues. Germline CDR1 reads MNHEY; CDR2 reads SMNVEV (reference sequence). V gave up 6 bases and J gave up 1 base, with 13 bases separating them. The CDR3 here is CASSPLGASGANVLTF. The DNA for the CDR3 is TGTGCCAGCAGCCCCCTGGGGGCTTCTGGGGCCAACGTCCTGACTTTC.

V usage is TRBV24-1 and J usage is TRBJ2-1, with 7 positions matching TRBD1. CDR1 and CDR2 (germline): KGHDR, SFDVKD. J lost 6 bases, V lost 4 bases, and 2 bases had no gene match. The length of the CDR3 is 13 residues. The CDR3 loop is CATSDWDSNEQFF. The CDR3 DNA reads TGTGCCACCAGTGACTGGGACAGCAATGAGCAGTTCTTC.

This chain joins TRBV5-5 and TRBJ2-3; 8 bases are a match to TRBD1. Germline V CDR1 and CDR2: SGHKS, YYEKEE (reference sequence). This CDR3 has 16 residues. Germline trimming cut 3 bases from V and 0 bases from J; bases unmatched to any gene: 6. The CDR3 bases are TGTGCCAGCAGCTCGAGGACAGGGACTAGCACAGATACGCAGTATTTT. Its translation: CASSSRTGTSTDTQYF.

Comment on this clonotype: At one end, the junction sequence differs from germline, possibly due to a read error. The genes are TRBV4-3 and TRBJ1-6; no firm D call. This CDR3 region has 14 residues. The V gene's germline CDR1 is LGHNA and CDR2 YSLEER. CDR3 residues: CASSQASGNSPLHF. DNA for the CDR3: TGCGCCAGCAGTCAAGCCAGCGGTAATTCACCCCTCCACTTT.

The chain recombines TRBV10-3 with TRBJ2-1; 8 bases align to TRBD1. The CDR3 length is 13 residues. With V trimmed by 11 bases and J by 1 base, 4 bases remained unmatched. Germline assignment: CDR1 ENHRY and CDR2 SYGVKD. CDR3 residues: CASGQVSYNEQFF. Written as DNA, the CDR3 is TGTGCCTCGGGACAGGTATCCTACAATGAGCAGTTCTTC.

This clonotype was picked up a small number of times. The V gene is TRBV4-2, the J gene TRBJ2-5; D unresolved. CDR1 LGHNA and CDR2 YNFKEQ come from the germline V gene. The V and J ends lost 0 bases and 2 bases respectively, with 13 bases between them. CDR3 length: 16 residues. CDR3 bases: TGTGCCAGCAGCCAAGAGCTCCGTAGAGGACAAGAGACCCAGTACTTC. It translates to CASSQELRRGQETQYF.

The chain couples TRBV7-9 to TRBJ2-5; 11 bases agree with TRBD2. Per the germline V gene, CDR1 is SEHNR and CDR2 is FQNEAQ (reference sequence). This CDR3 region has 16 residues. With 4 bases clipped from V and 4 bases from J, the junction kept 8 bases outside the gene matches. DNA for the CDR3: TGTGCCAGCAGCTCTCTAGCGGGGGGCGGGATAGAGACCCAGTACTTC. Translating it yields CASSSLAGGGIETQYF.

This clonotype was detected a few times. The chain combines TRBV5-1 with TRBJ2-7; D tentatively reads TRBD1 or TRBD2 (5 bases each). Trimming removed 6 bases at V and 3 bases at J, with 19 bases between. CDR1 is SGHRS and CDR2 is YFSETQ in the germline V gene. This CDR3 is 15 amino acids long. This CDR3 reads CASTFGTAFRYEQYF. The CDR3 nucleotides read TGCGCCAGCACCTTTGGGACGGCTTTTCGCTACGAGCAGTACTTC. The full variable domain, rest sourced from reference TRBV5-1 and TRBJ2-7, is KAGVTQTPRYLIKTRGQQVTLSCSPISGHRSVSWYQQTPGQGLQFLFEYFSETQRNKGNFPGRFSGRQFSNSRSEMNVSTLELGDSALYLCASTFGTAFRYEQYFGPGTRLTVT.

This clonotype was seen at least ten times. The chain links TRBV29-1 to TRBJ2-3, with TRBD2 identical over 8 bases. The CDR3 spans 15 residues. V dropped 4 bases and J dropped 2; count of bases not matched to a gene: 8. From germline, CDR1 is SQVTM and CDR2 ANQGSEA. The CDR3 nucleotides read TGCAGCGTTGGGGGAGCGGGGGCCAACACAGATACGCAGTATTTT. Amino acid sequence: CSVGGAGANTDTQYF.

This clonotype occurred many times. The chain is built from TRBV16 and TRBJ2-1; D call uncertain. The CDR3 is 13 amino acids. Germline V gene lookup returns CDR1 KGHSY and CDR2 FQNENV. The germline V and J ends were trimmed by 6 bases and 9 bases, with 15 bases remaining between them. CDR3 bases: TGTGCCAGCAGTCCTACGGTCATAGGTGAGCAGTTCTTC. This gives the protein CASSPTVIGEQFF.

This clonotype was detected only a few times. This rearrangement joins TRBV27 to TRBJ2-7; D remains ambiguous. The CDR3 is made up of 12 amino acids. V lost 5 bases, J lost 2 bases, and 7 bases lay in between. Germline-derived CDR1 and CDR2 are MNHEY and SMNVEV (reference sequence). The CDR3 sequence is CASSPETYEQYF. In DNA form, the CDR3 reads TGTGCCAGCAGTCCAGAAACCTACGAGCAGTACTTC.

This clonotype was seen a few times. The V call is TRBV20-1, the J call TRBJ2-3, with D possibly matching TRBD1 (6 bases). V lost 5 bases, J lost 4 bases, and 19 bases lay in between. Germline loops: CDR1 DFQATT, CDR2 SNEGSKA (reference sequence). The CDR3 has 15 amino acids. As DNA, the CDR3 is TGCAGTGCTGGTGACAGGCAGCTTTACTCAGATACGCAGTATTTT. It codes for CSAGDRQLYSDTQYF.

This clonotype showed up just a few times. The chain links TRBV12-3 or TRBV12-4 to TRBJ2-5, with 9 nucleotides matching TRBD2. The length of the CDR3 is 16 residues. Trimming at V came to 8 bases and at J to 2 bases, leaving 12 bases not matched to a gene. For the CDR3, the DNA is TGTGCCAGCGCCCGGGGACTAGCAGACTATCAAGAGACCCAGTACTTC. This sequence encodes CASARGLADYQETQYF.

CDR3 sequence (DNA): TGTGCCAGCAGTGCCGCCGGCGGGAACAAAGAGACCCAGTACTTC. Translation gives CASSAAGGNKETQYF. The chain employs TRBV6-1 and TRBJ2-5; weak D call: TRBD2 (6 bases). The CDR3 runs 15 residues. The germline V gene encodes CDR1 MNHNS and CDR2 SASEGT. Trimming took off 4 bases at V and 3 bases at J, with 15 bases between the two ends.

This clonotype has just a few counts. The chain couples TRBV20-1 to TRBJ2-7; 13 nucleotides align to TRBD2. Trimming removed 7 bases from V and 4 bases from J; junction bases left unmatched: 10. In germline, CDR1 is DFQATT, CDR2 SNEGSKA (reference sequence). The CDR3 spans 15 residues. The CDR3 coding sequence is TGCAGTGGGAAAGGGACTAGCGGGAACCGGTACGAGCAGTACTTC. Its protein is CSGKGTSGNRYEQYF.

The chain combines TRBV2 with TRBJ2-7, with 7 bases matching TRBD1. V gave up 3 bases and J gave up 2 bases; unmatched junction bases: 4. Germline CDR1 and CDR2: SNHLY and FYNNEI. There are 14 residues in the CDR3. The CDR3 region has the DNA TGTGCCAGCAGTGAGAACAGGGGAACCTACGAGCAGTACTTC. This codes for CASSENRGTYEQYF.

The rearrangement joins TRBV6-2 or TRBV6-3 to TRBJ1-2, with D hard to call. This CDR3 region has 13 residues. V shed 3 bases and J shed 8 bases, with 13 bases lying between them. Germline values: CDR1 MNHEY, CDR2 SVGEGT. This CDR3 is CASSYRALTGYTF. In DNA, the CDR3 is TGTGCCAGCAGTTATCGGGCCCTGACCGGCTACACCTTC.

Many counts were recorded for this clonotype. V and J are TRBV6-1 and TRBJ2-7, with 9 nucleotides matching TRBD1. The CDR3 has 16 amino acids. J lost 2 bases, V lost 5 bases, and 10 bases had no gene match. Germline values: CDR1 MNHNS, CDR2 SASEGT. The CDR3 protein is CASSNHGTGRTYEQYF. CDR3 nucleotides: TGTGCCAGCAGTAATCACGGGACAGGGAGGACCTACGAGCAGTACTTC.

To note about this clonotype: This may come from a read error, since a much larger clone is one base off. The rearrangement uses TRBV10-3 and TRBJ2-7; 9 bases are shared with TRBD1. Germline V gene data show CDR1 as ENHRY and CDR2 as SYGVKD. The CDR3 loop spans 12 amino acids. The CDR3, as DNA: TGTGCCAGCGGGACAGGGTTTTACGAGCGGTACTTC. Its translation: CASGTGFYERYF.

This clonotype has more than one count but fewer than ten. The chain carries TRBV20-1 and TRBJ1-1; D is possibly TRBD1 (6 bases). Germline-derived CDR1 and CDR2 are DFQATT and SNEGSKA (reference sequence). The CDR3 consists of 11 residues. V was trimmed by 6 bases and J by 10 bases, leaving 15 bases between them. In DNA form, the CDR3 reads TGCAGTGCAAACCCAGGGGTTGGAGCTTTCTTT. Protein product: CSANPGVGAFF.

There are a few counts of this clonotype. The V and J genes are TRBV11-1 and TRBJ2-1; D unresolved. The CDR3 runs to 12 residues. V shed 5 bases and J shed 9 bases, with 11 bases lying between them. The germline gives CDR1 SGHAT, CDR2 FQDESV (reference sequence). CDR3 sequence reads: CASSPNLVEQFF. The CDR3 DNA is TGTGCCAGCAGCCCTAATTTGGTTGAGCAGTTCTTC.

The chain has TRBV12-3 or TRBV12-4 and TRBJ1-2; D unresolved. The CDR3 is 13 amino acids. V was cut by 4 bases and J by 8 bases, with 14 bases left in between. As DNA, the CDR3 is TGTGCCAGCAGTTCCCGGGCAGCCTTGGGCTACACCTTC. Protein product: CASSSRAALGYTF.

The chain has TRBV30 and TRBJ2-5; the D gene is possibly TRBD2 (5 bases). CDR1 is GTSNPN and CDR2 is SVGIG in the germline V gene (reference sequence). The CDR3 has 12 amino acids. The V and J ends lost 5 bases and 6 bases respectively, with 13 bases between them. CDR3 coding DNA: TGTGCCTGGGGCTCCTCGGGGAAGACCCAGTACTTC. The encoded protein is CAWGSSGKTQYF.

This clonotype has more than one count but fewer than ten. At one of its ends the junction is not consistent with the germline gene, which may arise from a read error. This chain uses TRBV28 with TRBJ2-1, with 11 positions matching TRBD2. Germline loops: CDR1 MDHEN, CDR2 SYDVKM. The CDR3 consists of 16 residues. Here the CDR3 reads CASNSWASGRPKHEDF. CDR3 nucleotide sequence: TGTGCCAGCAACTCCTGGGCTAGCGGGAGGCCTAAGCATGAGGACTTC.

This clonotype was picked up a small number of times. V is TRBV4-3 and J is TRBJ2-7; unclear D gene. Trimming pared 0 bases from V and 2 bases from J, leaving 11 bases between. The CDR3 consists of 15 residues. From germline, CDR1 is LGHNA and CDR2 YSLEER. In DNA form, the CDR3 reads TGCGCCAGCAGCCAAGATTCGCGCGGAACCTACGAGCAGTACTTC. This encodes CASSQDSRGTYEQYF.

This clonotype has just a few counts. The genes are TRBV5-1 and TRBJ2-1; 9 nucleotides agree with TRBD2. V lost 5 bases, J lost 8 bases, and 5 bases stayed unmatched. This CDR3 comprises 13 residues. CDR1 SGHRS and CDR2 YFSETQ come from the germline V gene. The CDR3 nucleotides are TGCGCCAGCAGGCCTAGCGGGATATATGAGCAGTTCTTC. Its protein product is CASRPSGIYEQFF.

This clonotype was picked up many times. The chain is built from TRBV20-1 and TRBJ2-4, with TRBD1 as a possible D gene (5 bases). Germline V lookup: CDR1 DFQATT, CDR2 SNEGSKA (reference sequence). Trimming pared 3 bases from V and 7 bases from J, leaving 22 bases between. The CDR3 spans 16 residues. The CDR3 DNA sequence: TGCAGTGCTAGTCCATTTGGCGGCCTAAAGGGGAACATTCAGTACTTC. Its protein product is CSASPFGGLKGNIQYF.

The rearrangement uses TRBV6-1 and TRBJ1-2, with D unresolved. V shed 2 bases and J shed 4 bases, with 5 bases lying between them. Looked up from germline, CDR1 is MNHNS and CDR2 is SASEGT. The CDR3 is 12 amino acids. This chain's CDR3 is CASSEWVYGYTF. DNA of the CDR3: TGTGCCAGCAGTGAATGGGTCTATGGCTACACCTTC.

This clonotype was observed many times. This CDR3 reads CASTTPGRETQYF. The CDR3 DNA follows: TGCGCCAGCACGACTCCGGGGAGGGAGACCCAGTACTTC. The chain employs TRBV5-1 and TRBJ2-5; a weak D match, TRBD2 (6 bases). Deletions cut 6 bases from V and 5 bases from J, with 14 bases between. Germline CDR1 and CDR2: SGHRS and YFSETQ. CDR3 length: 13 residues.